This T cell receptor (beta chain) was sequenced for a study of cytotoxic CD8 clonotypes in ibrutinib-treated CLL. Looking at the study overall: Patient counts were about 12 relapsed/refractory, approximately 15 treatment-naive and roughly 18 IGHV unmutated. Response samples were taken after a median of 12 months on treatment, range 6 to 36.

The source of around 1.9 micrograms of genomic DNA for TCR beta libraries was cryopreserved PBMCs. The CDR3 is 16 amino acids. The germline V gene has CDR1 SGDLS and CDR2 YYNGEE. Trimming cost V 0 bases and J 2 bases, with 12 bases left between them. Assay: immunoSEQ multiplex PCR; the TCRdb copy retains only in-frame clones and omits some. This repertoire shows about 150,000 clones, over 60% found once; its top ten account for 13%. Comment on this clone: Its antigen is as yet unknown.

Study-wide findings and caveats: Having risen at ibrutinib response, clonality had fallen back toward baseline by progression.

The chain carries TRBV9 and TRBJ2-1; a possible D gene is TRBD2 (6 bases). The sample here was PBMCs, taken after 12 months of ibrutinib treatment. The receptor was isolated from a human donor with chronic lymphocytic leukemia. CDR3 sequence: CASSVGGRGTYNEQFF. In DNA, the CDR3 is TGTGCCAGCAGCGTAGGTGGGCGCGGGACCTACAATGAGCAGTTCTTC.